Below are 31 T cell receptor beta chains sequenced from a single sample in a study of human T cells and chemical hapten exposure. TCRdb independently ran MiXCR on the 5' RACE reads; one entry per CDR3 protein. The sample holds 110,000 to 150,000 distinct CDR3 sequences, around 4% seen once. The total RNA was obtained from whole blood that was not fractionated. The receptors here all came from a female donor in good health.

This clonotype came up many times. The chain combines TRBV5-1 with TRBJ2-4; perhaps TRBD2 as D (5 bases). There are 16 residues in the CDR3. V was clipped by 0 bases and J by 0 bases, with 10 bases between them. The germline V gene has CDR1 SGHRS and CDR2 YFSETQ. Here the CDR3 DNA reads TGCGCCAGCAGCTTGGGGACTTTAATAGCCAAAAACATTCAGTACTTC. As protein: CASSLGTLIAKNIQYF.

In this sample, this clonotype turned up many times. The genes are TRBV3-1 and TRBJ2-5, with 10 bases aligning to TRBD2. The CDR3 has 17 amino acids. Germline assignment: CDR1 LGHDT and CDR2 YNNKEL (reference sequence). The J segment lost 4 bases and the V segment lost 4 bases, leaving 12 bases of the junction unmatched. CDR3 loop: CASSPSLAGAGLETQYF. Here the CDR3 DNA reads TGTGCCAGCAGCCCCAGTCTAGCGGGGGCGGGTTTAGAGACCCAGTACTTC.

This sequence joins TRBV7-3 and TRBJ1-3; possible D gene TRBD1, 5 bases. The CDR3 contains 15 residues. The germline gives CDR1 SGHTA, CDR2 FQGTGA. V lost 4 bases to trimming and J lost 2 bases, with 12 bases between them. This CDR3 is CASSSNSGPGNTIYF. The CDR3 DNA sequence: TGTGCCAGCAGCTCCAATTCGGGGCCTGGAAACACCATATATTTT.

The table lists this clonotype with many counts. The rearrangement uses TRBV6-2 or TRBV6-3 and TRBJ2-3; 8 positions agree with TRBD2. The germline CDR1 and CDR2 sequences are MNHEY and SVGEGT. The V and J ends lost 4 bases and 2 bases, in that order; junction bases with no gene match: 11. The CDR3 runs 17 residues. CDR3 nucleotides: TGTGCCAGCAGTTCCCCACGGGGGGGCCTTAACACAGATACGCAGTATTTT. This codes for CASSSPRGGLNTDTQYF.

This clonotype was seen many times. The chain employs TRBV15 and TRBJ1-2, with unresolved D. The CDR3 runs to 15 residues. Trimming left V 3 bases short and J 8 bases short, with 19 bases between. Germline V lookup: CDR1 LNHNV, CDR2 YYDKDF (reference sequence). CDR3 bases: TGTGCCACCAGCAGGTCGGGTGGGATTCACGGGGGCTACACCTTC. Translating gives CATSRSGGIHGGYTF.

This clonotype was picked up many times. The chain links TRBV7-2 to TRBJ1-5; a possible D gene is TRBD1 (5 bases). Trimming stripped 5 bases from V and 5 bases from J, with 10 bases between. Germline CDR1 reads SGHTA; CDR2 reads FQGNSA. This CDR3 is built from 13 residues. This chain's CDR3 is CASSAGGYQPQHF. The CDR3 DNA reads as TGTGCCAGCAGCGCTGGGGGATATCAGCCCCAGCATTTT.

The J gene is TRBJ1-2, the V gene TRBV4-3; the D is unclear. Germline values: CDR1 LGHNA, CDR2 YSLEER. The CDR3 consists of 13 residues. Trimming shortened V by 0 bases and J by 3 bases, and 5 bases separated the two germline ends. The CDR3 DNA reads as TGCGCCAGCAGCCAAGAGTATGACTATGGCTACACCTTC. Protein product: CASSQEYDYGYTF.

This clonotype was seen ten or more times. The chain couples TRBV29-1 to TRBJ2-7; no clear D. V shed 4 bases and J shed 0 bases, with 7 bases lying between them. The CDR3 consists of 12 residues. Looked up from germline, CDR1 is SQVTM and CDR2 is ANQGSEA. The CDR3 coding sequence is TGCAGCGTTGCCCCTAGCTCCTACGAGCAGTACTTC. Its translation is CSVAPSSYEQYF.

Many counts were recorded for this clonotype. The genes are TRBV3-1 and TRBJ2-1; D not certain. Per the germline V gene, CDR1 is LGHDT and CDR2 is YNNKEL (reference sequence). This CDR3 spans 14 amino acids. The V end was cut by 3 bases, the J end by 5 bases, with 11 bases between. The CDR3 here is CASSHNIGDNEQFF. The CDR3 DNA reads as TGTGCCAGCAGCCATAACATTGGGGACAATGAGCAGTTCTTC.

Ten or more counts support this clonotype. The gene calls are TRBV27 and TRBJ1-1; no definite D call. Between the trimmed V and J ends, which lost 5 bases and 3 bases, there was a span of 16 bases. The CDR3 runs to 15 residues. Germline loops: CDR1 MNHEY, CDR2 SMNVEV (reference sequence). The CDR3 spells CASSAQVQRDTEAFF. DNA of the CDR3: TGTGCCAGCAGTGCCCAGGTACAGCGGGACACTGAAGCTTTCTTT.

The chain couples TRBV6-2 or TRBV6-3 to TRBJ1-2; D not resolved. The CDR3 has 13 amino acids. Deletions cut 5 bases from V and 6 bases from J, with 13 bases between. CDR1 is MNHEY and CDR2 is SVGEGT in the germline V gene. This CDR3 reads CASSETTLDGYTF. DNA for the CDR3: TGTGCCAGCAGTGAGACTACTCTCGATGGCTACACCTTC.

The V gene is TRBV10-3, the J gene TRBJ2-3, with 10 positions matching TRBD1. The CDR3 runs to 17 residues. With V trimmed by 1 base and J by 4 bases, 8 bases remained unmatched. Germline CDR1 is ENHRY and CDR2 is SYGVKD. The CDR3 sequence is CAISEFPGQGTADTQYF. CDR3 DNA sequence: TGTGCCATCAGTGAGTTTCCGGGACAGGGGACTGCAGATACGCAGTATTTT.

Ten or more counts support this clonotype. The CDR3 is CSVERDRLGEQYF. CDR3 sequence (DNA): TGCAGCGTTGAGAGGGACAGGTTAGGTGAGCAGTACTTC. J is TRBJ2-7 and V is TRBV29-1; 8 nucleotides line up with TRBD1. Trimming took 3 bases from V and 7 from J; bases not matched to a gene: 8. CDR3 length: 13 amino acids. Germline V CDR1 and CDR2: SQVTM, ANQGSEA.

This clonotype was observed many times. The chain couples TRBV7-2 to TRBJ2-3, with 7 positions matching TRBD2. The CDR3 covers 15 residues. CDR1 and CDR2 from the germline V gene are SGHTA and FQGNSA. The J segment lost 7 bases and the V segment lost 2 bases, leaving 9 bases of the junction unmatched. The CDR3 region is CASSLSGGEQYTQYF. The CDR3 coding sequence is TGTGCCAGCAGCTTATCGGGGGGTGAGCAATATACGCAGTATTTT.

This clonotype was observed many times. The V gene is TRBV5-8, the J gene TRBJ2-7; tentatively, D is TRBD2 (5 bases). This CDR3 has 14 amino acids. The germline CDR1 and CDR2 sequences are SGHTS and YDEGEE. The V gene lost 0 bases and the J gene lost 1 base, with 8 bases spanning the gap. Here the CDR3 reads CASSLVGLSYEQYF. DNA for the CDR3: TGTGCCAGCAGCTTGGTTGGACTGTCCTACGAGCAGTACTTC.

This clonotype was detected many times. The V and J genes are TRBV7-2 and TRBJ1-2; 8 nucleotides match TRBD1. The CDR3 runs 15 residues. V shed 5 bases and J 0 bases; nucleotides not matched to a gene: 5. The germline gives CDR1 SGHTA, CDR2 FQGNSA. The CDR3 sequence: CASSQGASTNYGYTF. The CDR3 region has the DNA TGTGCCAGCAGCCAGGGGGCCAGTACTAACTATGGCTACACCTTC.

This clonotype appeared many times. The chain is built from TRBV28 and TRBJ2-7; 11 positions match TRBD1. Germline loops: CDR1 MDHEN, CDR2 SYDVKM. The J segment lost 3 bases and the V segment lost 8 bases, leaving 9 bases of the junction unmatched. The CDR3 has 15 residues. The CDR3 DNA follows: TGTGCCAGCTCCCGAGGGGGACAGGGGGGCTACGAGCAGTACTTC. Translation gives CASSRGGQGGYEQYF.

The chain links TRBV5-1 to TRBJ2-5, with 12 bases identical to TRBD2. The V gene's germline CDR1 is SGHRS and CDR2 YFSETQ. V lost 4 bases to trimming and J lost 7 bases; unmatched junction nucleotides: 11. The CDR3 runs 16 residues. CDR3 residues: CASSLPPTSGGGTQYF. As DNA, the CDR3 is TGCGCCAGCAGCCTACCCCCGACTAGCGGGGGAGGGACCCAGTACTTC.

Ten or more counts support this clonotype. The chain couples TRBV12-3 or TRBV12-4 to TRBJ1-3; D not certain. Trimming left V 2 bases short and J 0 bases short, with 8 bases between. The CDR3 is made up of 15 amino acids. CDR3 amino acids: CASSLIGSSGNTIYF. The CDR3 coding sequence is TGTGCCAGCAGTTTAATCGGCAGCTCTGGAAACACCATATATTTT.

In its sample, this clonotype was seen a few times. J is TRBJ1-1 and V is TRBV10-3; D remains unclear. V lost 3 bases to trimming and J lost 11 bases, with 13 bases between them. There are 12 residues in the CDR3. The germline V gene has CDR1 ENHRY and CDR2 SYGVKD. The CDR3 DNA reads as TGTGCCATCAGTGATGATAGCCTCGGGGCTTTCTTT. As protein: CAISDDSLGAFF.

This clonotype was recorded many times. The V gene is TRBV19, the J gene TRBJ2-2; 14 bases fit TRBD2. The CDR3 sequence is 19 residues long. Germline V lookup: CDR1 LNHDA, CDR2 SQIVND (reference sequence). V trimming: 3 bases; J trimming: 3 bases; junction bases outside the gene matches: 9. CDR3 sequence (DNA): TGTGCCAGTAGTATCGGACTAGCGGGGGGCGACTTTTACACCGGGGAGCTGTTTTTT. As protein: CASSIGLAGGDFYTGELFF.

This clonotype showed up many times. The V and J genes are TRBV9 and TRBJ2-7; weak D call: TRBD2 (6 bases). Looked up from germline, CDR1 is SGDLS and CDR2 is YYNGEE. V was cut by 4 bases and J by 6 bases, with 17 bases left in between. This CDR3 spans 14 amino acids. The CDR3 protein is CASSPQVEGTEQYF. The CDR3 region has the DNA TGTGCCAGCAGCCCTCAGGTGGAGGGGACCGAGCAGTACTTC.

The chain combines TRBV19 with TRBJ2-1; either TRBD1 or TRBD2 may supply D (5 bases each). In germline, CDR1 is LNHDA, CDR2 SQIVND (reference sequence). Trimming took off 10 bases at V and 5 bases at J, with 21 bases between the two ends. The CDR3 spans 15 residues. DNA for the CDR3: TGTGCCACCCCCATGGGGACCACACTCAACAATGAGCAGTTCTTC. As protein: CATPMGTTLNNEQFF.

This clonotype was seen repeatedly, ten times or more. V is TRBV12-3 or TRBV12-4 and J is TRBJ1-1, with D possibly TRBD1 on 6 matching bases. This CDR3 region has 15 residues. V was pared by 0 bases and J by 6 bases, with 14 bases between. The CDR3 sequence is CASSLAQGSVSEAFF. The CDR3 coding sequence is TGTGCCAGCAGTTTAGCGCAGGGGAGCGTATCTGAAGCTTTCTTT.

The chain carries TRBV4-3 and TRBJ2-3; D is perhaps TRBD1 (5 bases). The CDR3 loop spans 14 amino acids. Germline V gene sequence: CDR1 LGHNA, CDR2 YSLEER. Trimming pared 0 bases from V and 3 bases from J, leaving 7 bases between. DNA of the CDR3: TGCGCCAGCAGCCAAGACAGGGTTACAGATACGCAGTATTTT. Residues: CASSQDRVTDTQYF.

The table lists this clonotype with many counts. The rearrangement uses TRBV10-3 and TRBJ1-1; 7 nucleotides agree with TRBD1. V lost 5 bases to trimming and J lost 4 bases; unmatched junction nucleotides: 7. The CDR3 is 14 amino acids. Germline values: CDR1 ENHRY, CDR2 SYGVKD. The CDR3 DNA follows: TGTGCCATCAGTTCCACAACAGGGGCCACTGAAGCTTTCTTT. The encoded protein is CAISSTTGATEAFF.

Comment on this clonotype: This may stem from a read error, because a much larger clone lies one nucleotide away. The genes are TRBV20-1 and TRBJ1-6; a possible D gene is TRBD1 (5 bases). Germline V gene lookup returns CDR1 DFQATT and CDR2 SNEGSKA (reference sequence). The CDR3 is 15 residues long. CDR3 loop: CSASSPGVRNSPLNF. CDR3 DNA: TGCAGTGCTAGTTCGCCGGGGGTTAGGAATTCACCCCTCAACTTT.

Concerning this clonotype: A much larger clone differs from this one at a single base, so this may be a read error. V is TRBV5-1 and J is TRBJ1-1, with TRBD1 as a possible D gene (6 bases). Germline values: CDR1 SGHRS, CDR2 YFSETQ. CDR3 length equals 14 residues. The ends were cut back, 8 bases at V and 2 bases at J, with 16 bases in the middle. This CDR3 reads CARSPGADNTEAFF. DNA for the CDR3: TGCGCCAGAAGCCCGGGGGCGGATAACACTGAAGCTTTCTTT.

This clonotype was detected ten times or more. The rearrangement joins TRBV5-1 to TRBJ2-5; 9 bases align to TRBD2. The CDR3 has 16 residues. Germline V gene lookup returns CDR1 SGHRS and CDR2 YFSETQ. Trimming took 5 bases from V and 0 from J; bases not matched to a gene: 8. Written as DNA, the CDR3 is TGCGCCAGCAGGTTCGGGGAGCGGGGGGACCAAGAGACCCAGTACTTC. It encodes CASRFGERGDQETQYF.

V is TRBV4-3 and J is TRBJ2-3, with D perhaps being TRBD1 or TRBD2 (6 bases each). The CDR3 totals 16 residues. Deletions cut 0 bases from V and 0 bases from J, with 10 bases between. Germline assignment: CDR1 LGHNA and CDR2 YSLEER. The CDR3 DNA sequence: TGCGCCAGCAGCCAAGATTGGGGGGCGAGCACAGATACGCAGTATTTT. This encodes CASSQDWGASTDTQYF.

This clonotype was observed a handful of times. The CDR3 reads CASQGLASFGEQFF. For the CDR3, the DNA is TGTGCCAGCCAGGGACTAGCGAGCTTTGGAGAGCAGTTCTTC. The V gene is TRBV7-2, the J gene TRBJ2-1; 10 nucleotides match TRBD2. V shed 8 bases, J shed 10 bases, and the junction held 11 bases outside the gene matches. The CDR3 consists of 14 residues. CDR1 is SGHTA, CDR2 FQGNSA, per germline.